The clone carrying this TCR beta chain was seen only a few times. Its antigen is as yet unknown. Primed by a sample-barcoded 5' primer and a J-beta primer mix, a second PCR proceeded for 7 to 11 cycles. In TCRdb, the 5' RACE reads were re-called with MiXCR into one record per CDR3 protein. The sample consists of some 690,000 distinct CDR3 sequences, 20% to 25% of them appearing once. The CDR3 runs to 13 residues. Germline values: CDR1 MDHEN, CDR2 SYDVKM. The source of the sample is a study of blood T cells in healthy people across ages. Study-wide points: Samples with more naive T cells showed higher observed beta diversity.

Those donating, healthy Caucasian individuals from Russia, were aged roughly 6 to 100. Input material: blood. The source is a man between 65 and 85 years old in good health. This rearrangement joins TRBV28 to TRBJ2-5; D not resolved. The J call may be faulty, since TRBJ2-7 better matches the DNA end. The CDR3 loop reads CASRPARIYEQYF. The CDR3 DNA reads TGTGCCAGCAGACCCGCGAGGATCTACGAGCAGTACTTC.